Listed here are 19 T cell receptor beta chains from one sample, sequenced in a study of T cell responses to AZD1222 COVID-19 vaccine. Clones were sequenced by immunoSEQ multiplex PCR, and TCRdb holds only the in-frame ones, with some missing. The data contain more than 110,000 clones, 80% to 90% of them seen just once; the ten biggest clones take up 8%. This specimen was peripheral blood, taken on day 0 of AZD1222 vaccination. The source of these receptors is an adult in good health.

This clone was seen a single time. The chain joins TRBV28 to TRBJ2-7, with D perhaps matching TRBD1 or TRBD2 (5 bases each). The CDR3 totals 14 residues. Germline CDR1 MDHEN, CDR2 SYDVKM. The V end lost 5 bases, the J end lost 3 bases, and 14 bases lay between the germline ends. DNA for the CDR3: TGTGCCAGCAGTGGGACCGGGACCCACTACGAGCAGTACTTC. Protein product: CASSGTGTHYEQYF. Together with reference TRBV28 and TRBJ2-7, the CDR3 gives the full variable domain: DVKVTQSSRYLVKRTGEKVFLECVQDMDHENMFWYRQDPGLGLRLIYFSYDVKMKEKGDIPEGYSVSREKKERFSLILESASTNQTSMYLCASSGTGTHYEQYFGPGTRLTVT.

The chain recombines TRBV6-6 with TRBJ2-1; 9 bases align to TRBD2. The CDR3 has 15 residues. Germline V gene sequence: CDR1 MNHNY, CDR2 SVGAGI (reference sequence). V dropped 4 bases and J dropped 9; count of bases not matched to a gene: 10. The CDR3 DNA sequence: TGTGCCAGCAGTTTACCAGCGGGGGGAAGAAGTGAGCAGTTCTTC. Amino acid sequence: CASSLPAGGRSEQFF.

The rearrangement links TRBV11-2 to TRBJ2-7, with D possibly matching TRBD1 (7 bases). Germline CDR1 SGHAT, CDR2 FQNNGV. V gave up 4 bases and J gave up 7 bases, with 20 bases separating them. The CDR3 sequence is 15 residues long. The CDR3 DNA sequence: TGTGCCAGCAGCTCCCTTACAGGGGACTTCCGTGAGCAGTACTTC. Translation gives CASSSLTGDFREQYF.

The gene calls are TRBV11-2 and TRBJ2-3; 9 positions agree with TRBD2. CDR1 SGHAT and CDR2 FQNNGV come from the germline V gene. CDR3 length: 17 residues. Trimming cost V 4 bases and J 9 bases; bases outside gene matches: 17. CDR3 residues: CASSSFAGTSRSGTQYF. The CDR3 region has the DNA TGTGCCAGCAGCTCCTTCGCCGGGACTAGCCGATCCGGCACGCAGTATTTT.

The chain combines TRBV24-1 with TRBJ2-7; 10 bases match TRBD1. CDR3 length: 14 amino acids. With 5 bases clipped from V and 4 bases from J, the junction kept 4 bases outside the gene matches. Germline loops: CDR1 KGHDR, CDR2 SFDVKD. The CDR3 DNA reads TGTGCCACCAGTGCCCGGGACAGGGGTTACGAGCAGTACTTC. This translates into CATSARDRGYEQYF.

This clone has more than one count but fewer than ten. The chain is built from TRBV27 and TRBJ2-7; D not resolved. V was clipped by 6 bases and J by 4 bases, with 13 bases between them. This CDR3 contains 13 residues. From germline, CDR1 is MNHEY and CDR2 SMNVEV (reference sequence). The CDR3 nucleotides are TGTGCCAGCAGCTCTAACGTATGGTACGAGCAGTACTTC. Its protein product is CASSSNVWYEQYF.

The V and J genes are TRBV29-1 and TRBJ1-1; D perhaps matches TRBD1 (5 bases). The CDR3 extends over 13 amino acids. Looked up from germline, CDR1 is SQVTM and CDR2 is ANQGSEA. Deletions cut 3 bases from V and 1 base from J, with 9 bases between. The CDR3 DNA sequence: TGCAGCGTTGACCCCACAGGGAACACTGAAGCTTTCTTT. This sequence encodes CSVDPTGNTEAFF.

CDR3 loop: CASRSQGARNQPQHF. The DNA of the CDR3 is TGTGCCAGCAGGTCACAGGGAGCTCGCAATCAGCCCCAGCATTTT. This rearrangement joins TRBV28 to TRBJ1-5, with D possibly being TRBD1 (6 bases). CDR1 is MDHEN and CDR2 is SYDVKM in the germline V gene. There are 15 residues in the CDR3. V lost 6 bases to trimming and J lost 2 bases, with 14 bases between them. The entire variable domain, with the rest obtained from reference TRBV28 and TRBJ1-5, is as follows: DVKVTQSSRYLVKRTGEKVFLECVQDMDHENMFWYRQDPGLGLRLIYFSYDVKMKEKGDIPEGYSVSREKKERFSLILESASTNQTSMYLCASRSQGARNQPQHFGDGTRLSIL.

This rearrangement joins TRBV7-2 to TRBJ2-5, with 7 bases that match TRBD1. This CDR3 comprises 16 residues. Per the germline V gene, CDR1 is SGHTA and CDR2 is FQGNSA. The V and J ends lost 0 bases and 1 base, in that order; junction bases with no gene match: 5. CDR3 in DNA: TGTGCCAGCAGCTTAGCGCGAGGGACAGCCCAAGAGACCCAGTACTTC. Protein sequence: CASSLARGTAQETQYF.

The V call is TRBV27, the J call TRBJ1-1; a possible D gene is TRBD1 (5 bases). Germline CDR1 reads MNHEY; CDR2 reads SMNVEV (reference sequence). CDR3 size: 17 residues. V was shortened by 5 bases and J by 0 bases, with 19 bases between the two germline ends. CDR3 nucleotides: TGTGCCAGCAGTCCGCTGAGAGGGGATTCAATGAACACTGAAGCTTTCTTT. Amino acid sequence: CASSPLRGDSMNTEAFF.

The chain couples TRBV24-1 to TRBJ2-5; a weak D match, TRBD1 (5 bases). Germline V gene data show CDR1 as KGHDR and CDR2 as SFDVKD. CDR3 size: 13 residues. Trimming cost V 4 bases and J 5 bases, with 10 bases left between them. The CDR3, as DNA: TGTGCCACCAGTGAACCAGGGTTCGAGACCCAGTACTTC. It translates to CATSEPGFETQYF.

This clone came up a few times. This sequence joins TRBV18 and TRBJ1-5; D may be TRBD1 (5 bases). Germline CDR1 is KGHSH and CDR2 is LQKENI. CDR3 length equals 13 residues. Trimming cost V 10 bases and J 1 base, with 11 bases left between them. For the CDR3, the DNA is TGTGCCACCGTCCGGGACAGCAATCAGCCCCAGCATTTT. This sequence encodes CATVRDSNQPQHF.

This clone was seen a few times. This chain uses TRBV5-1 with TRBJ2-5; D is undetermined. In germline, CDR1 is SGHRS, CDR2 YFSETQ. CDR3 length: 13 residues. With 4 bases removed from V and 4 bases from J, the gap between germline ends came to 11 bases. CDR3 sequence reads: CASSRSRAETQYF. For the CDR3, the DNA is TGCGCCAGCAGCCGGAGTCGGGCAGAGACCCAGTACTTC.

This clone was observed a single time. The chain uses TRBV28 and TRBJ2-1; weak D call: TRBD1 (5 bases). Looked up from germline, CDR1 is MDHEN and CDR2 is SYDVKM. There are 13 residues in the CDR3. The V end was cut by 5 bases, the J end by 4 bases, with 9 bases between. The CDR3 nucleotides are TGTGCCAGCAGTCAAGACAGTTACAATGAGCAGTTCTTC. It translates to CASSQDSYNEQFF.

This chain links TRBV30 with TRBJ1-1; unclear D gene. This CDR3 spans 13 amino acids. The V gene's germline CDR1 is GTSNPN and CDR2 SVGIG (reference sequence). Trimming pared 2 bases from V and 1 base from J, leaving 8 bases between. The DNA for the CDR3 is TGTGCCTGGAGTTGGAGTGGGAACACTGAAGCTTTCTTT. Translated, it gives CAWSWSGNTEAFF.

The chain combines TRBV21-1 with TRBJ2-2; no DNA check was done on the table's D call, TRBD1. TRBV21-1 is a pseudogene segment. The CDR3 extends over 16 amino acids. The CDR3 DNA follows: TGTGCCAGCATCCTTCGACAGGGCCGTTCCACCGGGGAGCTGTTTTTT. This encodes CASILRQGRSTGELFF.

The V and J genes are TRBV19 and TRBJ2-2; D is undetermined. Deletions cut 7 bases from V and 7 bases from J, with 7 bases between. Germline values: CDR1 LNHDA, CDR2 SQIVND (reference sequence). This CDR3 is 11 amino acids long. This CDR3 is CASKSLGELFF. The CDR3 nucleotides are TGTGCCAGTAAATCGCTCGGGGAGCTGTTTTTT.

The V call is TRBV18, the J call TRBJ2-7, with D uncertain. CDR1 is KGHSH, CDR2 LQKENI, per germline. V gave up 3 bases and J gave up 5 bases, with 5 bases separating them. This CDR3 has 11 amino acids. The CDR3 sequence: CASSPSNEQYF. CDR3 nucleotides: TGTGCCAGCTCACCCTCGAACGAGCAGTACTTC.

The sample holds a few counts of this clone. The chain carries TRBV18 and TRBJ1-2, with D unclear. Germline CDR1 reads KGHSH; CDR2 reads LQKENI. V lost 3 bases, J lost 2 bases, and 16 bases lay in between. This CDR3 spans 16 amino acids. The CDR3 loop reads CASSPTTGETNYGYTF. As DNA, the CDR3 is TGTGCCAGCTCACCTACGACGGGCGAAACCAACTATGGCTACACCTTC.